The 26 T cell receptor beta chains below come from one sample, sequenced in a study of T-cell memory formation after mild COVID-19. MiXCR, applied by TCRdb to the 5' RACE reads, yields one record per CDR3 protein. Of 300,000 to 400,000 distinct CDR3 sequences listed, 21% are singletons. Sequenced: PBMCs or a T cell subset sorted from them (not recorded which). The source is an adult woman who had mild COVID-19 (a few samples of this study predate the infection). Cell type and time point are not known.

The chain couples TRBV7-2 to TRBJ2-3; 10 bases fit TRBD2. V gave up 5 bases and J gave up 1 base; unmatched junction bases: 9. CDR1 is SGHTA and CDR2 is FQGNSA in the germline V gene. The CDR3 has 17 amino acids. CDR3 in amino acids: CASSPGLSGGGTDTQYF. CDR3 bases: TGTGCCAGCAGCCCCGGACTAAGCGGGGGGGGCACAGATACGCAGTATTTT.

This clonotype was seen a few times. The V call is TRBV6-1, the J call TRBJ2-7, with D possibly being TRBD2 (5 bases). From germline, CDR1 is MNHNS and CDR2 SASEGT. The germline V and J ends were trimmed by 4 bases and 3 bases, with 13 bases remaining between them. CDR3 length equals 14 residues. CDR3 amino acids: CASSVIQTNYEQYF. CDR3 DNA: TGTGCCAGCAGTGTAATACAGACTAACTACGAGCAGTACTTC.

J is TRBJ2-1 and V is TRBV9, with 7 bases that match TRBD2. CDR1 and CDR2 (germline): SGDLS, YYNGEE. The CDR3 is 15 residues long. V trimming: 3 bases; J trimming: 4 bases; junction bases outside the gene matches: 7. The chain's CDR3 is CASSDSGHLYNEQFF. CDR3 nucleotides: TGTGCCAGCAGCGATAGCGGGCACCTTTACAATGAGCAGTTCTTC.

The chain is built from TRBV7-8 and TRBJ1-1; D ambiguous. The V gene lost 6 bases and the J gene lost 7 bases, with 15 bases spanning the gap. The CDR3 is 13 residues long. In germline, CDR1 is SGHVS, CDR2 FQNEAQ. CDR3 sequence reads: CASSWTFSGEAFF. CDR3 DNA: TGTGCCAGCAGTTGGACGTTCAGCGGTGAAGCTTTCTTT.

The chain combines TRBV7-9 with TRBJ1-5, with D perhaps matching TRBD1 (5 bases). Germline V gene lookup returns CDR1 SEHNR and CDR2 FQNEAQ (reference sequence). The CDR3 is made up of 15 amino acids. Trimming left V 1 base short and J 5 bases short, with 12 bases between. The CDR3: CASSLGRGVHQPQHF. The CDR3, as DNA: TGTGCCAGCAGCTTAGGAAGGGGTGTGCATCAGCCCCAGCATTTT.

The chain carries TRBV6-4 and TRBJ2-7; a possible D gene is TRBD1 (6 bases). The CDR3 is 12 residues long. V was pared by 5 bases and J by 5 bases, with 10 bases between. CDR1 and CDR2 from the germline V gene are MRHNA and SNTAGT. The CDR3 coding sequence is TGTGCCAGCAGTCGACAGGTGGACGAGCAGTACTTC. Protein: CASSRQVDEQYF.

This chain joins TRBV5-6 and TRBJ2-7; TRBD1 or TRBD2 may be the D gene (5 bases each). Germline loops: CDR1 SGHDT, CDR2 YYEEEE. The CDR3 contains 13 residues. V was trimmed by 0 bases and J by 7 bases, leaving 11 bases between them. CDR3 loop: CASSLATAEEQYF. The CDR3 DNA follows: TGTGCCAGCAGCTTGGCGACAGCGGAAGAGCAGTACTTC.

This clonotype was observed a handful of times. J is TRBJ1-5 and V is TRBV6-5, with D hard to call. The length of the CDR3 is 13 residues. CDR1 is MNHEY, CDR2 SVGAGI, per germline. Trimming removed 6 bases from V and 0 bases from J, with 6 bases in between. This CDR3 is CASRGYSNQPQHF. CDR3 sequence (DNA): TGTGCCAGCAGGGGGTATAGCAATCAGCCCCAGCATTTT.

CDR3 DNA sequence: TGTGCCAGCAGCAAAATGGGACTGCCCGAGAGAGCTTTCTTT. As protein: CASSKMGLPERAFF. This chain joins TRBV7-2 and TRBJ1-1, with D possibly matching TRBD1 (5 bases). The germline gives CDR1 SGHTA, CDR2 FQGNSA. Trimming removed 5 bases at V and 10 bases at J, with 20 bases between. The CDR3 totals 14 residues. The variable domain in full, with the rest retrieved from reference TRBV7-2 and TRBJ1-1, is GAGVSQSPSNKVTEKGKDVELRCDPISGHTALYWYRQSLGQGLEFLIYFQGNSAPDKSGLPSDRFSAERTGGSVSTLTIQRTQQEDSAVYLCASSKMGLPERAFFGQGTRLTVV.

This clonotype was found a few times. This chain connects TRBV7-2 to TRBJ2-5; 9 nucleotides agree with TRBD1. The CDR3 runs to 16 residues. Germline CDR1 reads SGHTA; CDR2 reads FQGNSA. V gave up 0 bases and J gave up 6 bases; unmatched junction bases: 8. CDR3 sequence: CASSLAPGTGRQTQYF. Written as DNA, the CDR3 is TGTGCCAGCAGCTTAGCGCCGGGGACAGGGAGACAGACCCAGTACTTC. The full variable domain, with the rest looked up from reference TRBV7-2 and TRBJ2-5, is GAGVSQSPSNKVTEKGKDVELRCDPISGHTALYWYRQSLGQGLEFLIYFQGNSAPDKSGLPSDRFSAERTGGSVSTLTIQRTQQEDSAVYLCASSLAPGTGRQTQYFGPGTRLLVL.

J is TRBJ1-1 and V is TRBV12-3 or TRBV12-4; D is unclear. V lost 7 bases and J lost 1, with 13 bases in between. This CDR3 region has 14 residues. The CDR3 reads CASTPGGSNTEAFF. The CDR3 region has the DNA TGTGCCAGCACCCCCGGTGGATCGAACACTGAAGCTTTCTTT.

The CDR3, as DNA: TGTGCCAGCCCTAAAACTCCAGCGGGAGCTTCCTACGAGCAGTACTTC. This codes for CASPKTPAGASYEQYF. This chain joins TRBV2 and TRBJ2-7, with 8 bases lining up with TRBD2. CDR3 length: 16 residues. Germline loops: CDR1 SNHLY, CDR2 FYNNEI. V lost 8 bases to trimming and J lost 1 base; unmatched junction nucleotides: 13.

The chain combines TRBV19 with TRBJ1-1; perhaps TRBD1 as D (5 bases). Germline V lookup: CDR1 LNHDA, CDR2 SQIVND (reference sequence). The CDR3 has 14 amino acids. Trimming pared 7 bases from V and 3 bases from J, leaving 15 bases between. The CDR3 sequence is CASIKITGHTEAFF. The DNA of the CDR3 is TGTGCCAGTATTAAAATCACGGGACACACTGAAGCTTTCTTT.

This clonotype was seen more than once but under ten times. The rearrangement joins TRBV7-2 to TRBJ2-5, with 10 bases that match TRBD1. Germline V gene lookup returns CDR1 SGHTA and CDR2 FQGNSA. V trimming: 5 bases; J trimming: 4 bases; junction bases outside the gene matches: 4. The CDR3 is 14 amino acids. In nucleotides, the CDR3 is TGTGCCAGCAGCCCGACAGGGGGCAGAGAGACCCAGTACTTC. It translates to CASSPTGGRETQYF.

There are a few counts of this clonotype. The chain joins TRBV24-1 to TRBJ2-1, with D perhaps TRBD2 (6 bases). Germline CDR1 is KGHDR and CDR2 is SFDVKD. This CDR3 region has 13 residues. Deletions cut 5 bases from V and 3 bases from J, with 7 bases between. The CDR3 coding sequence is TGTGCCACCAGTGTGGGGGGCTACAATGAGCAGTTCTTC. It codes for CATSVGGYNEQFF.

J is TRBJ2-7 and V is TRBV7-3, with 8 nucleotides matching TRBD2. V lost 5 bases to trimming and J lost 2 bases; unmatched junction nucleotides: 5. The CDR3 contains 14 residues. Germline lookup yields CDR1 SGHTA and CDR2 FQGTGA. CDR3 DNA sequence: TGTGCCAGCAGCCCCGGGCGGGGGGCCTACGAGCAGTACTTC. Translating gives CASSPGRGAYEQYF.

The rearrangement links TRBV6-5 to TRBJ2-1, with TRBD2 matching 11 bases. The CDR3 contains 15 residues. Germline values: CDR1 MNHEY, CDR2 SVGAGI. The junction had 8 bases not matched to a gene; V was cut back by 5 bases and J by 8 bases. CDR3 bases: TGTGCCAGCAGTCCATCGGGACTAGCGGCCGATGAGCAGTTCTTC. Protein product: CASSPSGLAADEQFF.

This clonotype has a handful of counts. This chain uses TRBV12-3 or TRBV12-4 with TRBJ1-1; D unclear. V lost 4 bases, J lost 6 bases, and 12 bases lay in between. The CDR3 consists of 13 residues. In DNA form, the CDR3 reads TGTGCCAGCAGTTACGACACTAGGGCTGAAGCTTTCTTT. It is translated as CASSYDTRAEAFF.

The CDR3 here is CASSSKRTGMDEQYF. The CDR3 DNA follows: TGTGCCAGCAGTTCAAAAAGGACAGGGATGGACGAGCAGTACTTC. V usage is TRBV27 and J usage is TRBJ2-7, with TRBD1 matching over 8 bases. CDR3 length: 15 residues. Looked up from germline, CDR1 is MNHEY and CDR2 is SMNVEV (reference sequence). V dropped 4 bases and J dropped 5; count of bases not matched to a gene: 10.

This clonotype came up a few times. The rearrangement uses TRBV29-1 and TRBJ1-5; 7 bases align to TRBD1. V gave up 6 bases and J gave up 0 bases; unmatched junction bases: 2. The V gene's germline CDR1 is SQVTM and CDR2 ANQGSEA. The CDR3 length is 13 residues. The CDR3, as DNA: TGCAGCGTGGGACAGAATAGCAATCAGCCCCAGCATTTT. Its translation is CSVGQNSNQPQHF.

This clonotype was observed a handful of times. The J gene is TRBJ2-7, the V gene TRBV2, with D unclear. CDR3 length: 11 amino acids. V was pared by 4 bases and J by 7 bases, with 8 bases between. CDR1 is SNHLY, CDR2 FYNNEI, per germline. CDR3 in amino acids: CASSVLQEQYF. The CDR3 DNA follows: TGTGCCAGCAGTGTCCTTCAGGAGCAGTACTTC.

The CDR3 region is CASVGGWGTEAFF. For the CDR3, the DNA is TGTGCCAGCGTTGGGGGATGGGGGACTGAAGCTTTCTTT. The chain joins TRBV27 to TRBJ1-1, with D perhaps matching TRBD1 (5 bases). With 8 bases removed from V and 5 bases from J, the gap between germline ends came to 15 bases. The CDR3 has 13 residues. CDR1 MNHEY and CDR2 SMNVEV come from the germline V gene (reference sequence).

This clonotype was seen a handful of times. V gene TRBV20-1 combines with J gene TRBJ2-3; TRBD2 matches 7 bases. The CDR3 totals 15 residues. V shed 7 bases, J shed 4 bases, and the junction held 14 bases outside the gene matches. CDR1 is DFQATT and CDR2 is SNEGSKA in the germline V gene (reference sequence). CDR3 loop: CSVSAGSIRADTQYF. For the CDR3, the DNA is TGCAGTGTTTCAGCGGGGAGCATCAGGGCAGATACGCAGTATTTT.

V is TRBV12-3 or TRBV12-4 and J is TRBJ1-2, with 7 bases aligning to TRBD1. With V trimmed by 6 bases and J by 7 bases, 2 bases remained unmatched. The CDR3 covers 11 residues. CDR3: CASRGGGGYTF. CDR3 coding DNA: TGTGCCAGCAGAGGGGGCGGTGGCTACACCTTC.

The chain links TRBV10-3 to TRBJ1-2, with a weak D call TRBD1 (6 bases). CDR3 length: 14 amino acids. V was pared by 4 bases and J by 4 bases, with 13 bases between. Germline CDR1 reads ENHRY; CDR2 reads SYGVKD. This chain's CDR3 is CAISAPDSFYGYTF. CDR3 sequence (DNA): TGTGCCATCAGTGCTCCGGACAGTTTCTATGGCTACACCTTC.

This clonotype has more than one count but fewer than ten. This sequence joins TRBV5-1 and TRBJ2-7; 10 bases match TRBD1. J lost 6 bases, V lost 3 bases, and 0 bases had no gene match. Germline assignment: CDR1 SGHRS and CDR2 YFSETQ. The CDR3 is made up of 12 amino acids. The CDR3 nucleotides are TGCGCCAGCAGCTGGGACAGGGGCGAGCAGTACTTC. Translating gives CASSWDRGEQYF.